This entry concerns a single T cell receptor (beta chain). Preparation of the TCRbeta library used unique molecular identifiers. TCRdb ran MiXCR on the PCR reads and lists one entry per CDR3 protein. This sample has about 400,000 distinct CDR3 sequences, with over 20% found just once. The entry originates in a study of T-cell reconstitution after alpha-beta-depleted transplantation in children. Germline V CDR1 and CDR2: SGHDN, FVKESK. CDR3 length equals 13 residues. V lost 3 bases, J lost 9 bases, and 5 bases stayed unmatched. The V call is TRBV14, the J call TRBJ2-4; 7 positions agree with TRBD1. The sequence derives from a human donor who donated a stem cell graft to a child with acute myeloid leukemia. This specimen was PBMCs from the stem cell graft donor, taken from the stem cell graft. The CDR3 loop reads CASSQTGLAIQYF. The CDR3 DNA reads TGTGCCAGCAGCCAGACAGGGTTGGCCATTCAGTACTTC.